This T cell receptor (beta chain) was sequenced for a study of radiation and T cells in renal cell carcinoma. Study summary: Nephrectomy followed 15 Gy stereotactic body radiation by 4 weeks. Study findings and constraints: Top tumor clonotypes rose in blood 2 weeks post-radiation, then contracted.

Time point described: baseline pretreatment blood. Treatment in this sample: 15 Gy SBRT to primary tumor, nephrectomy 4 weeks later. The patient's renal cell carcinoma had clear cell pathology. This CDR3 spans 13 amino acids. Germline V gene sequence: CDR1 SGHRS, CDR2 YFSETQ. With 2 bases removed from V and 4 bases from J, the gap between germline ends came to 9 bases. Using immunoSEQ multiplex PCR, the repertoire was profiled, and TCRdb retains in-frame clones only, with some absent. Among tens of thousands of clones listed, more than 60% were seen once. This clone has only one observation. Its antigen remains unidentified. Different DNA sequences within this sample yield the same CDR3.

The sequence came from a man aged 60-69 years with renal cell carcinoma. V and J are TRBV5-1 and TRBJ1-1; perhaps TRBD1 as D (5 bases). The input for sequencing was blood, taken from a patient whose treatment included radiotherapy and nephrectomy. Here the CDR3 DNA reads TGCGCCAGCAGCTTAAGGGGCGGCACTGAAGCTTTCTTT. It codes for CASSLRGGTEAFF.